A selection of T cell receptor beta chains follows, all from one sample in a study of siplizumab effects on memory and regulatory T cells. The protocol was immunoSEQ multiplex PCR, while the TCRdb copy is restricted to in-frame clones and leaves out a portion. The sample consists of 57,000 or so clones, approximately 95% of them appearing once. Sequenced input: CD8+ T cells sorted from blood. Receptors originate from a human donor in good health. The CDR3 runs from the conserved cysteine through the conserved F or W. The order of the fields is J gene, V gene, D gene, clone size, CDR3 protein, CDR3 DNA. A D gene is named only where the DNA matches it firmly. Expanded clones are given a class, and other clones once, few, many or no size at all.

J: TRBJ2-7
V: TRBV4-1
D: -
size: -
CDR3: CASSQDILGERVF
DNA: TGCGCCAGCAGCCAAGACATCCTTGGTGAGAGGGTCTTC

J: TRBJ2-7
V: TRBV7-9
D: -
size: once
CDR3: CASRSGTTYEQYF
DNA: TGTGCCAGCAGATCCGGGACAACCTACGAGCAGTACTTC

J: TRBJ1-1
V: TRBV13
D: TRBD1
size: -
CDR3: CASSSSTGGTTEAFF
DNA: TGTGCCAGCAGTTCCTCAACAGGGGGAACCACTGAAGCTTTCTTT

J: TRBJ2-2
V: TRBV19
D: -
size: -
CDR3: CASSLGTSGELFF
DNA: TGTGCCAGTAGCCTGGGGACATCCGGGGAGCTGTTTTTT

J: TRBJ1-1
V: TRBV19
D: -
size: -
CDR3: CASKVGLTEAFF
DNA: TGTGCCAGTAAGGTAGGGCTGACTGAAGCTTTCTTT

J: TRBJ2-5
V: TRBV21-1
D: -
size: -
CDR3: CASSTNGRGSETQYF
DNA: TGTGCCAGCAGCACAAACGGGCGGGGATCCGAGACCCAGTACTTC

J: TRBJ2-2
V: TRBV4-1
D: -
size: -
CDR3: CASSQRSGELFF
DNA: TGCGCCAGCAGCCAACGGTCCGGGGAGCTGTTTTTT

J: TRBJ2-7
V: TRBV10-1
D: TRBD1
size: few
CDR3: CASSETGTGLYEQYF
DNA: TGCGCCAGCAGTGAGACGGGGACAGGGCTCTACGAGCAGTACTTC

J: TRBJ2-1
V: TRBV19
D: -
size: -
CDR3: CASSPDNEQFF
DNA: TGTGCCAGTTCCCCAGACAATGAGCAGTTCTTC

J: TRBJ2-1
V: TRBV2
D: TRBD2
size: -
CDR3: CASRGGTSGSHEQFF
DNA: TGTGCCAGCAGGGGGGGGACTAGCGGGAGCCATGAGCAGTTCTTC

J: TRBJ1-4
V: TRBV30
D: -
size: -
CDR3: CAWSSLGAYEKLFF
DNA: TGTGCCTGGTCAAGCCTGGGGGCTTATGAAAAACTGTTTTTT

J: TRBJ1-1
V: TRBV9
D: -
size: -
CDR3: CASSPPDNTEAFF
DNA: TGTGCCAGCAGCCCCCCAGACAACACTGAAGCTTTCTTT